The text below deals with one T cell receptor beta chain. The antigen remains undetermined. The data originate from a study of blood T cell dynamics during melanoma immunotherapy. Study details: Metastatic melanoma patients received first-line pembrolizumab or nivolumab plus ipilimumab. Notes on the study in general: Disease-control patients' PBMC repertoires became either more clonal or more diverse at W3.

Per germline, CDR1 SGHTA and CDR2 FQGNSA. This CDR3 is 14 amino acids long. Trimming left V 1 base short and J 0 bases short, with 6 bases between. A fixed DNA input of 350 ng was used per bulk PBMC sample. Method: immunoSEQ multiplex PCR; TCRdb's copy keeps in-frame clones and lacks some. The repertoire has 11,000 or so clones, about 88% of them found once; the top ten carry 6% to 7%. Time point reported: week 3, after first cycle of checkpoint inhibitor. Apart from a couple of fast progressors, RECIST 1.1 response was judged 12 weeks post-infusion. The receptor comes from a human donor with melanoma. This chain uses TRBV7-2 with TRBJ2-5; D is unresolved. The specimen was blood, collected from a patient treated with checkpoint blockade. The CDR3 region has the DNA TGTGCCAGCAGCTTAGGCACGTACCAAGAGACCCAGTACTTC. Amino acids: CASSLGTYQETQYF. The entire variable domain, with the rest obtained from reference TRBV7-2 and TRBJ2-5, is as follows: GAGVSQSPSNKVTEKGKDVELRCDPISGHTALYWYRQSLGQGLEFLIYFQGNSAPDKSGLPSDRFSAERTGGSVSTLTIQRTQQEDSAVYLCASSLGTYQETQYFGPGTRLLVL.